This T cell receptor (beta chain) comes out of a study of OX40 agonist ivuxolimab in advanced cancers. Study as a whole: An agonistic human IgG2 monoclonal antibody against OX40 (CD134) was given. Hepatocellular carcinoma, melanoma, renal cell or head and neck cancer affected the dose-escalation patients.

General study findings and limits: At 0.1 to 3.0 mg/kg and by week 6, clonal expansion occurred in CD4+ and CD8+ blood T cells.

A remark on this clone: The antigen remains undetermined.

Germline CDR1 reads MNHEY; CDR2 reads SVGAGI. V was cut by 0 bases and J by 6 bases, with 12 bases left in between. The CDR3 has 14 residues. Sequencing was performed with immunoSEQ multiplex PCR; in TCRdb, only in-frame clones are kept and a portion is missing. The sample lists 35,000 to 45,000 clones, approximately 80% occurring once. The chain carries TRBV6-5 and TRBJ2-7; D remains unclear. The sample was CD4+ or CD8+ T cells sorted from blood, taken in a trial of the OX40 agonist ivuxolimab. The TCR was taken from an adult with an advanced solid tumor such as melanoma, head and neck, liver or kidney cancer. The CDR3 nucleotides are TGTGCCAGCAGTTACTCCCGCAGGTTCCTCGAGCAGTACTTC. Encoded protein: CASSYSRRFLEQYF.